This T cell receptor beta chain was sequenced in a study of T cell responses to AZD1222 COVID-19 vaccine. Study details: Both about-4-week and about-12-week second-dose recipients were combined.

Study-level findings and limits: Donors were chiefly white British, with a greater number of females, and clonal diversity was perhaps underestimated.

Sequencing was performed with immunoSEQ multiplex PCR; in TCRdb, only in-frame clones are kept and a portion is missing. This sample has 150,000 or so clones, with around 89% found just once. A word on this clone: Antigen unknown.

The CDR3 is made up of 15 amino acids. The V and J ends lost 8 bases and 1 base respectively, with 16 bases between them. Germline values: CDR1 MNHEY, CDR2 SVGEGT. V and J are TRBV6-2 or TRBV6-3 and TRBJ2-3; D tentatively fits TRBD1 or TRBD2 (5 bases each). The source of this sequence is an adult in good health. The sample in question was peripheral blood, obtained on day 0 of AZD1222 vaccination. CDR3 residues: CASGRRGSGTDTQYF. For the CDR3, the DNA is TGTGCCAGCGGCCGTCGGGGCTCCGGCACAGATACGCAGTATTTT.